This record covers a single TCR beta chain. The data stem from a study of blood T cell repertoires in COVID-19. V lost 5 bases to trimming and J lost 6 bases, with 11 bases between them. Per the germline V gene, CDR1 is SGHAT and CDR2 is FQNNGV. The CDR3 consists of 14 residues. Original data processing: It was from reference gene primer amplification that nucleated cell counts were estimated. Only in-frame clones appear in the TCRdb table, and some are missing; sequencing was by immunoSEQ multiplex PCR. V and J calls and clone size are copied from that table; D and trimming were computed from the DNA. The sample consists of approximately 50,000 clones, roughly 86% of them appearing once.

This sequence originates from a woman aged 80 or older with acute or convalescent COVID-19. This chain links TRBV11-2 with TRBJ1-6, with D hard to call. Input material: peripheral blood. The CDR3 DNA sequence: TGTGCCAGCAGCCGCGGGGTCGGTAATTCACCCCTCCACTTT. This codes for CASSRGVGNSPLHF. Complete variable domain (other parts from reference TRBV11-2 and TRBJ1-6): EAGVAQSPRYKIIEKRQSVAFWCNPISGHATLYWYQQILGQGPKLLIQFQNNGVVDDSQLPKDRFSAERLKGVDSTLKIQPAKLEDSAVYLCASSRGVGNSPLHFGNGTRLTVT.